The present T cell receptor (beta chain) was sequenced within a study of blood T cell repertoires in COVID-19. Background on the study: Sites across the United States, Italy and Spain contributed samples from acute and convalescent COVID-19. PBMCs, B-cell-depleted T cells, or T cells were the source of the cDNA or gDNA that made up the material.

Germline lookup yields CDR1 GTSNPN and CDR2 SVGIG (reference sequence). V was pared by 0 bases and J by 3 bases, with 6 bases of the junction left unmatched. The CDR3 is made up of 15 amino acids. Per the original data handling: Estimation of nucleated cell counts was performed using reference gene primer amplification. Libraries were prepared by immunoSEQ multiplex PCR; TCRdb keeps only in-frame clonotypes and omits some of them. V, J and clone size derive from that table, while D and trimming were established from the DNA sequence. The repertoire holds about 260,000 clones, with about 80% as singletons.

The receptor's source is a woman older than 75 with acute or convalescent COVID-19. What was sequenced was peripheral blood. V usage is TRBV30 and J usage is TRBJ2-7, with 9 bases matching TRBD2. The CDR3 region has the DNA TGTGCCTGGAGTGTAAGGCGGGAGGGCCGCTACGAGCAGTACTTC. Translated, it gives CAWSVRREGRYEQYF.